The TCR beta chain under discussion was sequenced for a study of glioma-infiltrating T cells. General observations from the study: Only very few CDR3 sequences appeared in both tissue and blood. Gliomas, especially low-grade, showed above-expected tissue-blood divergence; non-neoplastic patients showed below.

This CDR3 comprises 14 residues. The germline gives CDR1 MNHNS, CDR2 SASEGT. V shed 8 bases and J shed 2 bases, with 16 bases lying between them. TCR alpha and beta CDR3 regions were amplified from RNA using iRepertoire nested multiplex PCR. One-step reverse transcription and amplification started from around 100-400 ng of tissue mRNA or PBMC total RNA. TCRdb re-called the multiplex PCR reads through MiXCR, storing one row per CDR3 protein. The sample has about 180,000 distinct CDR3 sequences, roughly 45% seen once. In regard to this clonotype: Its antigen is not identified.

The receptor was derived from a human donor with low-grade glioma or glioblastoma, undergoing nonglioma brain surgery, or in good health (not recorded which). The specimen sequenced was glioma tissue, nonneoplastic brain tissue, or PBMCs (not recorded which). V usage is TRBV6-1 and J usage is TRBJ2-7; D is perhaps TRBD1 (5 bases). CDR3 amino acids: CASQRGLNTYEQYF. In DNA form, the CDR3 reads TGTGCCAGCCAAAGGGGCCTAAACACCTACGAGCAGTACTTC.